This TCR beta chain emerged from a study of blood T cell repertoires in COVID-19. About the research overall: Some COVID-19 samples were acute and others convalescent; all came from the United States, Italy and Spain. T cells, B-cell-depleted T cells, or PBMCs supplied cDNA or gDNA.

Original data processing: Quantification of nucleated cells was approximated via reference gene primer amplification. Produced via immunoSEQ multiplex PCR; TCRdb's table is partial and in-frame only. Clone size and V and J calls were adopted from that table, with D and trimming inferred from the DNA. This table has approximately 360,000 clones, around 91% appearing once. CDR3 length: 14 residues. Between the trimmed V and J ends, which lost 0 bases and 0 bases, there was a span of 6 bases. Per germline, CDR1 LGHNA and CDR2 YSLEER. This sequence was found in a man younger than 35 with active or convalescent COVID-19. Material: peripheral blood. The rearrangement uses TRBV4-3 and TRBJ2-7; no firm D call. CDR3 region: CASSQEGYSYEQYF. DNA of the CDR3: TGCGCCAGCAGCCAAGAGGGCTACTCCTACGAGCAGTACTTC.